The next 28 T cell receptor beta chains were all read from a single sample in a study of T cell changes during pregnancy in multiple sclerosis. TCRdb's table, derived via immunoSEQ multiplex PCR, lists solely in-frame clones and lacks some. The profile shows about 70,000 clones, 80% to 95% of them singletons. The sample was CD4+ T cells from peripheral blood mononuclear cells, taken after pregnancy. The receptors were sampled from a female donor with multiple sclerosis, enrolled in a pregnancy study.

The chain combines TRBV6-6 with TRBJ2-3, with TRBD2 matching 10 bases. Looked up from germline, CDR1 is MNHNY and CDR2 is SVGAGI (reference sequence). J gave up 6 bases and V 5 bases, and 5 bases lay outside the gene matches. This CDR3 contains 14 residues. The DNA of the CDR3 is TGTGCCAGCAGTGACGGGACTAGCGTGGATACGCAGTATTTT. This codes for CASSDGTSVDTQYF.

The gene calls are TRBV18 and TRBJ2-3; D unresolved. V lost 8 bases, J lost 0 bases, and 15 bases lay in between. Germline CDR1 KGHSH, CDR2 LQKENI. The CDR3 totals 15 residues. In DNA form, the CDR3 reads TGTGCCAGCACCCCGACGACACTGAGCACAGATACGCAGTATTTT. Translation: CASTPTTLSTDTQYF. Full variable domain (missing parts from reference TRBV18 and TRBJ2-3): NAGVMQNPRHLVRRRGQEARLRCSPMKGHSHVYWYRQLPEEGLKFMVYLQKENIIDESGMPKERFSAEFPKEGPSILRIQQVVRGDSAAYFCASTPTTLSTDTQYFGPGTRLTVL.

This chain joins TRBV2 and TRBJ2-7; tentative D call: TRBD2 (7 bases). This CDR3 comprises 16 residues. With 3 bases removed from V and 2 bases from J, the gap between germline ends came to 17 bases. The germline V gene has CDR1 SNHLY and CDR2 FYNNEI. This CDR3 reads CASSDSRGAYPYEQYF. DNA of the CDR3: TGTGCCAGCAGTGACAGCCGGGGGGCCTATCCCTACGAGCAGTACTTC.

The chain combines TRBV6-1 with TRBJ1-5; 8 bases line up with TRBD1. V lost 5 bases, J lost 3 bases, and 6 bases stayed unmatched. CDR1 and CDR2 (germline): MNHNS, SASEGT. The CDR3 runs to 15 residues. CDR3 sequence: CASSSGTGANQPQHF. In DNA form, the CDR3 reads TGTGCCAGCAGTTCCGGGACAGGCGCCAATCAGCCCCAGCATTTT.

The CDR3 spells CSIRTPNTEAFF. CDR3 coding DNA: TGCAGCATACGGACACCGAACACTGAAGCTTTCTTT. The chain is built from TRBV29-1 and TRBJ1-1; maybe TRBD1 (5 bases). Between the trimmed V and J ends, which lost 8 bases and 1 base, there was a span of 11 bases. The CDR3 is 12 residues long. Germline V lookup: CDR1 SQVTM, CDR2 ANQGSEA.

The chain is built from TRBV29-1 and TRBJ2-7; 7 nucleotides align to TRBD1. CDR1 is SQVTM and CDR2 is ANQGSEA in the germline V gene. V shed 6 bases, J shed 5 bases, and the junction held 13 bases outside the gene matches. The CDR3 covers 14 residues. CDR3 sequence reads: CSVTGVLRVDEQYF. CDR3 DNA: TGCAGCGTCACAGGGGTCCTTCGCGTGGACGAGCAGTACTTC.

This clone has just one count. The gene calls are TRBV5-1 and TRBJ1-2, with TRBD1 matching 12 bases. This CDR3 region has 15 residues. Germline values: CDR1 SGHRS, CDR2 YFSETQ. V lost 0 bases, J lost 7 bases, and 4 bases stayed unmatched. DNA of the CDR3: TGCGCCAGCAGCTTGGAGGGACAGGGGGCTGGTGGCTACACCTTC. Encoded protein: CASSLEGQGAGGYTF.

The V call is TRBV6-5, the J call TRBJ1-4; 11 bases map to TRBD1. Germline V CDR1 and CDR2: MNHEY, SVGAGI. V shed 0 bases, J shed 11 bases, and the junction held 8 bases outside the gene matches. This CDR3 comprises 16 residues. The CDR3 region is CASSYSKGQGVGKLFF. CDR3 bases: TGTGCCAGCAGTTACTCGAAGGGACAGGGGGTCGGCAAACTGTTTTTT.

The chain couples TRBV12-5 to TRBJ2-7; unclear D gene. The V gene's germline CDR1 is LGHNT and CDR2 FRNRAP. The CDR3 runs 9 residues. V lost 9 bases and J lost 3, with 3 bases in between. The CDR3 DNA follows: TGTGCTAGATACTACGAGCAGTACTTC. Amino acids: CARYYEQYF.

The rearrangement joins TRBV9 to TRBJ2-5; 12 bases are shared with TRBD2. V dropped 4 bases and J dropped 5; count of bases not matched to a gene: 6. This CDR3 comprises 15 residues. Germline values: CDR1 SGDLS, CDR2 YYNGEE. The chain's CDR3 is CASSRLAGVLETQYF. In nucleotides, the CDR3 is TGTGCCAGCAGCCGACTAGCGGGAGTGCTGGAGACCCAGTACTTC.

The chain combines TRBV19 with TRBJ1-1, with D maybe TRBD1 (6 bases). V lost 5 bases and J lost 0, with 16 bases in between. The CDR3 runs to 16 residues. The germline V gene encodes CDR1 LNHDA and CDR2 SQIVND (reference sequence). CDR3 in DNA: TGTGCCAGTAGTTTCCGACAGGCTGTAATGAACACTGAAGCTTTCTTT. Its protein is CASSFRQAVMNTEAFF.

CDR3 loop: CASSHRTGSNYGYTF. The DNA of the CDR3 is TGTGCCAGCAGCCATCGGACAGGTTCTAACTATGGCTACACCTTC. The chain links TRBV6-5 to TRBJ1-2; 7 bases are shared with TRBD1. The CDR3 contains 15 residues. Germline V gene data show CDR1 as MNHEY and CDR2 as SVGAGI. Trimming removed 6 bases from V and 0 bases from J; junction bases left unmatched: 7.

This chain links TRBV5-6 with TRBJ2-5; 8 nucleotides match TRBD1. Trimming at V came to 5 bases and at J to 1 base, leaving 7 bases not matched to a gene. From germline, CDR1 is SGHDT and CDR2 YYEEEE. The CDR3 extends over 15 amino acids. CDR3 protein: CASRRTGGGQETQYF. CDR3 bases: TGTGCCAGCAGACGTACAGGGGGAGGCCAAGAGACCCAGTACTTC.

This clone appeared once. The J gene is TRBJ2-1, the V gene TRBV19, with 11 bases matching TRBD2. Germline loops: CDR1 LNHDA, CDR2 SQIVND (reference sequence). The CDR3 totals 15 residues. After removal of 3 bases from V and 8 bases from J, the junction contained 6 bases not matched to a gene. This CDR3 reads CASSIRLAGGDEQFF. CDR3 sequence (DNA): TGTGCCAGTAGTATCCGGCTAGCGGGGGGAGATGAGCAGTTCTTC.

The V gene is TRBV5-1, the J gene TRBJ1-1, with D perhaps TRBD1 (6 bases). Germline-derived CDR1 and CDR2 are SGHRS and YFSETQ. Trimming removed 5 bases from V and 2 bases from J, with 19 bases in between. CDR3 length equals 16 residues. The CDR3 loop reads CASSFTGNVENTEAFF. In DNA, the CDR3 is TGCGCCAGCAGTTTTACAGGGAATGTGGAAAACACTGAAGCTTTCTTT.

This clone occurred once. V is TRBV5-1 and J is TRBJ1-1; D possibly corresponds to TRBD1 (5 bases). The germline V gene has CDR1 SGHRS and CDR2 YFSETQ. This CDR3 has 15 amino acids. Trimming pared 0 bases from V and 6 bases from J, leaving 15 bases between. Here the CDR3 DNA reads TGCGCCAGCAGCTTGGTGGCAGGGTTGAGGTCTGAAGCTTTCTTT. The encoded protein is CASSLVAGLRSEAFF.

The chain carries TRBV11-2 and TRBJ1-1; 7 bases are a match to TRBD1. CDR1 is SGHAT, CDR2 FQNNGV, per germline. V dropped 7 bases and J dropped 7; count of bases not matched to a gene: 12. CDR3 length: 14 amino acids. Here the CDR3 reads CASISLQGKGEAFF. CDR3 nucleotides: TGTGCCAGCATCTCTCTACAGGGGAAGGGTGAAGCTTTCTTT.

The chain has TRBV6-5 and TRBJ1-4; D is undetermined. The V end was cut by 6 bases, the J end by 10 bases, with 12 bases between. CDR1 and CDR2 from the germline V gene are MNHEY and SVGAGI. The CDR3 contains 12 residues. CDR3 region: CASSRSSGKLFF. The CDR3 DNA follows: TGTGCCAGCAGCCGTAGTTCTGGAAAACTGTTTTTT.

This clone was counted a single time. The rearrangement links TRBV5-4 to TRBJ2-1, with 7 bases lining up with TRBD1. The junction had 7 bases not matched to a gene; V was cut back by 3 bases and J by 4 bases. Germline V gene data show CDR1 as SGHNT and CDR2 as YYREEE (reference sequence). This CDR3 spans 15 amino acids. CDR3 nucleotide sequence: TGTGCCAGCAGCTCCTTGGACAGGCCTTACAATGAGCAGTTCTTC. This gives the protein CASSSLDRPYNEQFF.

The V call is TRBV5-1, the J call TRBJ2-7; possible D gene TRBD1, 6 bases. V was pared by 10 bases and J by 0 bases, with 17 bases between. Germline CDR1 is SGHRS and CDR2 is YFSETQ. The CDR3 runs to 14 residues. The CDR3 nucleotides read TGCGCCGTCCGGTGGGGGCCCAACTCCTACGAGCAGTACTTC. Translation gives CAVRWGPNSYEQYF.

This chain joins TRBV5-4 and TRBJ2-5, with a weak D call TRBD1 (5 bases). V gave up 4 bases and J gave up 2 bases, with 9 bases separating them. Germline V CDR1 and CDR2: SGHNT, YYREEE (reference sequence). The CDR3 contains 13 residues. CDR3 sequence (DNA): TGTGCCAGCAGCGGGCGGACACAAGAGACCCAGTACTTC. This encodes CASSGRTQETQYF.

The chain uses TRBV28 and TRBJ1-4; D gene unclear. The CDR3 loop spans 13 amino acids. Per germline, CDR1 MDHEN and CDR2 SYDVKM. The V end was cut by 7 bases, the J end by 7 bases, with 13 bases between. The CDR3 loop is CASTKREGEKLFF. CDR3 DNA: TGTGCCAGCACTAAGAGGGAAGGTGAAAAACTGTTTTTT.

The genes are TRBV6-1 and TRBJ1-5; tentative D call: TRBD1 (5 bases). The V gene's germline CDR1 is MNHNS and CDR2 SASEGT. Deletions cut 1 base from V and 2 bases from J, with 15 bases between. The CDR3 runs 17 residues. CDR3: CASSEVWRGRGNQPQHF. DNA of the CDR3: TGTGCCAGCAGTGAAGTTTGGAGGGGTCGAGGCAATCAGCCCCAGCATTTT.

The chain carries TRBV30 and TRBJ2-2; the D is unclear. This CDR3 contains 14 residues. Germline CDR1 is GTSNPN and CDR2 is SVGIG (reference sequence). The germline V and J ends were trimmed by 0 bases and 4 bases, with 9 bases remaining between them. The CDR3 nucleotides are TGTGCCTGGAGTGTAGCCCGCTTCACCGGGGAGCTGTTTTTT. Translated: CAWSVARFTGELFF.

The V and J genes are TRBV7-3 and TRBJ1-2, with D possibly matching TRBD1 (5 bases). This CDR3 region has 13 residues. Trimming removed 5 bases from V and 6 bases from J, with 13 bases in between. Germline V gene lookup returns CDR1 SGHTA and CDR2 FQGTGA. The DNA for the CDR3 is TGTGCCAGCAGCCGCCCCGGGGGAGATGGCTACACCTTC. As protein: CASSRPGGDGYTF.

V usage is TRBV27 and J usage is TRBJ1-1; 7 positions match TRBD1. The V segment lost 3 bases and the J segment 0 bases; nucleotides outside the gene matches: 10. The CDR3 is made up of 17 amino acids. Looked up from germline, CDR1 is MNHEY and CDR2 is SMNVEV (reference sequence). In DNA, the CDR3 is TGTGCCAGCAGTTTTGGCGGACAGGTAGGAATGAACACTGAAGCTTTCTTT. It specifies CASSFGGQVGMNTEAFF.

V is TRBV27 and J is TRBJ2-3, with TRBD2 matching 12 bases. Germline V lookup: CDR1 MNHEY, CDR2 SMNVEV (reference sequence). The CDR3 consists of 17 residues. Trimming cost V 3 bases and J 4 bases; bases outside gene matches: 8. The CDR3 DNA follows: TGTGCCAGCAGTTTGCTAGCGGGAGGGGTAAGCGCAGATACGCAGTATTTT. Translation: CASSLLAGGVSADTQYF.

The chain couples TRBV19 to TRBJ1-5, with D unclear. The CDR3 contains 16 residues. The ends were cut back, 5 bases at V and 0 bases at J, with 14 bases in the middle. In germline, CDR1 is LNHDA, CDR2 SQIVND (reference sequence). The CDR3 DNA reads as TGTGCCAGTAGTGCTTGGGCCGCGACTAGCAATCAGCCCCAGCATTTT. This codes for CASSAWAATSNQPQHF.